What follows describes a single T cell receptor (beta chain). The antigen remains unidentified. This sequence may be a read error, since a much larger clone differs from it by one base. The sample originates from a study of T cells in Graves' hyperthyroidism and ophthalmopathy. Points from the study as a whole: Blood samples included most of the expanded thyroid clonotypes exceeding 0.001. Ophthalmopathy cases were set apart from stable hyperthyroidism by a 13 V-J model.

Trimming at V came to 6 bases and at J to 4 bases, leaving 13 bases not matched to a gene. This CDR3 has 17 amino acids. The V gene's germline CDR1 is MNHEY and CDR2 SVGAGI. Amplified TCR beta CDR3 regions came from RNA transcripts. When the TCR CDR3 underwent first-round RT-PCR, the HTBI primer set was used. TCRdb re-analysed the multiplex PCR reads in MiXCR, keeping a single row per CDR3 protein. The sample contains nearly 750,000 distinct CDR3 sequences, around 40% of which appear only once. The chain recombines TRBV6-5 with TRBJ2-2; 8 bases are shared with TRBD2. The source is a woman aged 40 to 55 with Graves' hyperthyroidism. Material: blood. The CDR3 spells CASSLADGRASTGELFF. The DNA for the CDR3 is TGTGCCAGCAGCTTAGCGGACGGGAGGGCGAGCACCGGGGAGCTGTTTTTT.